The clone carrying this T cell receptor beta chain was seen only a few times. This sample is part of a study of T cells after yellow fever vaccination. The CDR3 is 14 amino acids. Germline V CDR1 and CDR2: SGHTA, FQGNSA. V lost 4 bases to trimming and J lost 3 bases, with 10 bases between them. TCRdb ran MiXCR on the 5' RACE reads and lists one entry per CDR3 protein. The sample records some 300,000 distinct CDR3 sequences, roughly 8.7% being singletons. The receptor was isolated from a man aged 18 to 29 who received the YFV17D yellow fever vaccine. The material was CD4+ T cells sorted from PBMCs, obtained 5 days after the yellow fever booster vaccination. The chain joins TRBV7-2 to TRBJ1-5; D call uncertain. CDR3 region: CASSSTLNNQPQHF. The CDR3, as DNA: TGTGCCAGCAGCTCGACCTTGAACAATCAGCCCCAGCATTTT. Filled out from reference TRBV7-2 and TRBJ1-5, the complete variable domain reads GAGVSQSPSNKVTEKGKDVELRCDPISGHTALYWYRQSLGQGLEFLIYFQGNSAPDKSGLPSDRFSAERTGGSVSTLTIQRTQQEDSAVYLCASSSTLNNQPQHFGDGTRLSIL.